The 24 T cell receptor beta chains listed next were all sequenced from one sample in a study of molecular identifiers for immune sequencing clone quantification. Via MiXCR, TCRdb re-called the PCR reads, giving one row per CDR3 protein. The data hold over 85,000 distinct CDR3 sequences, with about 32% observed a single time. Input material: naive CD8+ T cells from blood, with Jurkat cell RNA spiked in. Subset specified: FACS-sorted CD8+CD4-CCR7+CD45RA+ naive T cells. Receptors originate from a human donor in good health. Some libraries in this study had Jurkat cell RNA spiked in.

This clonotype appeared many times. The chain uses TRBV6-5 and TRBJ2-1; 10 bases map to TRBD1. J was trimmed by 7 bases and V by 7 bases; bases with no gene match: 7. CDR3 length: 14 residues. Germline CDR1 reads MNHEY; CDR2 reads SVGAGI. The chain's CDR3 is CASTLTGGKNEQFF. In DNA, the CDR3 is TGTGCCAGCACCCTGACAGGGGGCAAGAATGAGCAGTTCTTC.

The rearrangement joins TRBV7-6 to TRBJ2-5; 8 bases line up with TRBD1. J was trimmed by 5 bases and V by 2 bases; bases with no gene match: 7. This CDR3 is 15 amino acids long. Germline V gives CDR1 SGHVS, CDR2 FNYEAQ. CDR3 nucleotide sequence: TGTGCCAGCAGCTTATCGGGACAGGTGGGGGAGACCCAGTACTTC. This translates into CASSLSGQVGETQYF. Full variable domain (remainder filled in from reference TRBV7-6 and TRBJ2-5): GAGVSQSPRYKVTKRGQDVALRCDPISGHVSLYWYRQALGQGPEFLTYFNYEAQQDKSGLPNDRFSAERPEGSISTLTIQRTEQRDSAMYRCASSLSGQVGETQYFGPGTRLLVL.

V gene TRBV4-3 combines with J gene TRBJ2-7; D is uncertain. V was cut by 1 base and J by 2 bases, with 6 bases left in between. Germline V gene sequence: CDR1 LGHNA, CDR2 YSLEER. This CDR3 comprises 13 residues. The CDR3, as DNA: TGCGCCAGCAGCCAAGTAATTGCCTACGAGCAGTACTTC. Translating gives CASSQVIAYEQYF.

The chain combines TRBV7-6 with TRBJ2-3, with D perhaps matching TRBD2 (6 bases). Germline lookup yields CDR1 SGHVS and CDR2 FNYEAQ. V lost 3 bases and J lost 4, with 11 bases in between. CDR3 length: 14 residues. The CDR3 is CASSLNGGADTQYF. The CDR3, as DNA: TGTGCCAGCAGCTTGAACGGAGGGGCAGATACGCAGTATTTT.

The chain combines TRBV9 with TRBJ2-3, with 11 bases matching TRBD2. From germline, CDR1 is SGDLS and CDR2 YYNGEE. J gave up 2 bases and V 7 bases, and 9 bases lay outside the gene matches. The CDR3 loop spans 16 amino acids. The CDR3 loop is CASASGRTYSTDTQYF. Written as DNA, the CDR3 is TGTGCCAGCGCTAGCGGGAGGACCTATTCCACAGATACGCAGTATTTT.

Of note for this clonotype: This clone may be a read error of a much larger clone one base away. V gene TRBV29-1 combines with J gene TRBJ1-1, with a weak D call TRBD1 (6 bases). The germline V gene has CDR1 SQVTM and CDR2 ANQGSEA. The CDR3 consists of 13 residues. The CDR3 DNA reads TGCAGCGTTGAAACAGGGTATAACACTAAAGCTTTCTTT. Amino acids: CSVETGYNTKAFF.

V and J are TRBV9 and TRBJ2-5; 7 bases agree with TRBD2. V lost 4 bases to trimming and J lost 4 bases; unmatched junction nucleotides: 7. Germline values: CDR1 SGDLS, CDR2 YYNGEE. The CDR3 extends over 14 amino acids. As DNA, the CDR3 is TGTGCCAGCAGCCCCCGGGGGGAGATAGAGACCCAGTACTTC. This gives the protein CASSPRGEIETQYF.

This clonotype was observed once. The rearrangement joins TRBV27 to TRBJ2-3; 8 bases agree with TRBD2. The CDR3 covers 14 residues. V shed 5 bases, J shed 2 bases, and the junction held 3 bases outside the gene matches. Germline assignment: CDR1 MNHEY and CDR2 SMNVEV (reference sequence). CDR3 bases: TGTGCCAGCAGTCCCGGGAGGGCCACAGATACGCAGTATTTT. This gives the protein CASSPGRATDTQYF.

This clonotype was detected a few times. The CDR3 protein is CASSRNMWGRNTEAFF. The CDR3 nucleotides read TGTGCCAGCAGCCGTAACATGTGGGGGCGTAACACTGAAGCTTTCTTT. The rearrangement joins TRBV9 to TRBJ1-1; D possibly corresponds to TRBD1 (6 bases). This CDR3 is built from 16 residues. Germline-derived CDR1 and CDR2 are SGDLS and YYNGEE. V shed 4 bases and J shed 2 bases, with 18 bases lying between them.

About this clonotype: Since a much larger clone is just one base distant, this may be a read error. The V and J genes are TRBV6-6 and TRBJ1-1; D is undetermined. This CDR3 has 14 residues. Germline CDR1 is MNHNY and CDR2 is SVGAGI (reference sequence). CDR3 sequence (DNA): TGTGCCAGCAGTTACTCCGGGCCCGACGCTGAAGCTTACTTT. Residues: CASSYSGPDAEAYF.

This clonotype appeared many times. The chain links TRBV12-3 or TRBV12-4 to TRBJ2-3, with 11 positions matching TRBD2. Unmatched junction bases numbered 8, after V lost 7 bases and J lost 2 bases. The CDR3 consists of 16 residues. CDR3: CASNTGTSGNTDTQYF. For the CDR3, the DNA is TGTGCCAGCAATACCGGGACTAGCGGAAACACAGATACGCAGTATTTT.

J is TRBJ2-7 and V is TRBV10-3; 9 bases map to TRBD2. The CDR3 has 13 residues. V trimming: 6 bases; J trimming: 4 bases; junction bases outside the gene matches: 4. Germline V gene data show CDR1 as ENHRY and CDR2 as SYGVKD. CDR3 protein: CAIRERGEYEQYF. The CDR3 nucleotides read TGTGCCATCAGGGAGCGGGGGGAATACGAGCAGTACTTC.

The chain carries TRBV7-9 and TRBJ1-1; weak D call: TRBD1 (6 bases). CDR3 length: 16 amino acids. With 3 bases removed from V and 3 bases from J, the gap between germline ends came to 17 bases. Germline assignment: CDR1 SEHNR and CDR2 FQNEAQ (reference sequence). CDR3 in amino acids: CASSLDRHLWDTEAFF. DNA of the CDR3: TGTGCCAGCAGCTTGGACAGACACTTGTGGGACACTGAAGCTTTCTTT.

This sequence joins TRBV7-9 and TRBJ2-2, with TRBD1 matching 11 bases. The V gene's germline CDR1 is SEHNR and CDR2 FQNEAQ (reference sequence). J lost 0 bases, V lost 5 bases, and 8 bases had no gene match. The CDR3 length is 18 residues. The CDR3: CASSPKTGQGANTGELFF. The CDR3 bases are TGTGCCAGCAGCCCCAAAACGGGACAGGGGGCGAACACCGGGGAGCTGTTTTTT.

J is TRBJ1-1 and V is TRBV6-5; possible D gene TRBD1, 6 bases. Trimming cost V 2 bases and J 1 base, with 8 bases left between them. The CDR3 runs to 14 residues. CDR1 and CDR2 from the germline V gene are MNHEY and SVGAGI. The CDR3 protein is CASSYEGGNTEAFF. DNA of the CDR3: TGTGCCAGCAGTTACGAGGGGGGGAACACTGAAGCTTTCTTT.

V is TRBV5-4 and J is TRBJ2-1; D is uncertain. The CDR3 is made up of 14 amino acids. Germline V CDR1 and CDR2: SGHNT, YYREEE (reference sequence). V was clipped by 4 bases and J by 10 bases, with 18 bases between them. Here the CDR3 reads CASSGRSGFGEQFF. The CDR3 DNA reads TGTGCCAGCAGCGGACGGTCCGGATTCGGCGAGCAGTTCTTC.

This clonotype came up a few times. The chain recombines TRBV5-1 with TRBJ2-5, with no clear D. Per the germline V gene, CDR1 is SGHRS and CDR2 is YFSETQ. The CDR3 spans 15 residues. Deletions cut 4 bases from V and 2 bases from J, with 15 bases between. The CDR3: CASSLPGRAQETQYF. The DNA of the CDR3 is TGCGCCAGCAGCCTCCCCGGACGGGCACAAGAGACCCAGTACTTC.

As regards this clonotype: Germline is not matched at one junction end, which may reflect a read error. The CDR3 DNA sequence: TGTGCCATCCTCGGGGGAACGAGAGTGACAGATACGCTGTATTTT. Translating it yields CAILGGTRVTDTLYF. The chain is built from TRBV2 and TRBJ2-3; the D gene is possibly TRBD2 (6 bases). The germline CDR1 and CDR2 sequences are SNHLY and FYNNEI. The CDR3 spans 15 residues.

The chain carries TRBV4-1 and TRBJ2-7, with 8 bases identical to TRBD1. Trimming at V came to 1 base and at J to 3 bases, leaving 2 bases not matched to a gene. Looked up from germline, CDR1 is MGHRA and CDR2 is YSYEKL. The CDR3 contains 14 residues. The DNA for the CDR3 is TGCGCCAGCAGCCAAGGGACAGGGATCTACGAGCAGTACTTC. Protein sequence: CASSQGTGIYEQYF.

J is TRBJ1-6 and V is TRBV6-2 or TRBV6-3; possible D gene TRBD1, 5 bases. V dropped 2 bases and J dropped 10 bases, with 6 bases sitting between them. In germline, CDR1 is MNHEY, CDR2 SVGEGT. The CDR3 totals 12 residues. CDR3 in amino acids: CASSYGDSPLHF. The CDR3 DNA sequence: TGTGCCAGCAGTTACGGGGACTCACCCCTCCACTTT.

This clonotype was seen only once. Being one base from a much bigger clone, this may be a read error. This chain joins TRBV12-3 or TRBV12-4 and TRBJ2-3; possible D gene TRBD2, 5 bases. V lost 5 bases, J lost 8 bases, and 11 bases lay in between. The CDR3 extends over 12 amino acids. For the CDR3, the DNA is TGTGCCAGCAGTCCCGAAGAGGGTACGCAGTATTTT. It codes for CASSPEEGTQYF.

This clonotype showed up many times. V is TRBV15 and J is TRBJ2-7; D unresolved. Trimming took 4 bases from V and 7 from J, leaving 11 bases between them. The CDR3 is made up of 12 amino acids. Germline assignment: CDR1 LNHNV and CDR2 YYDKDF (reference sequence). CDR3: CATSMGAVEQYF. Written as DNA, the CDR3 is TGTGCCACCAGCATGGGTGCGGTGGAGCAGTACTTC.

J is TRBJ2-7 and V is TRBV5-6, with a tentative D call TRBD1 (5 bases). Trimming removed 3 bases from V and 1 base from J, with 17 bases in between. Germline loops: CDR1 SGHDT, CDR2 YYEEEE. The CDR3 loop spans 16 amino acids. The CDR3 region has the DNA TGTGCCAGCAGCTCCCCAGGGATTGGAGTATCCTACGAGCAGTACTTC. Protein: CASSSPGIGVSYEQYF.

This clonotype came up once. The chain employs TRBV9 and TRBJ2-5, with D possibly matching TRBD1 (6 bases). The CDR3 is made up of 14 amino acids. CDR1 is SGDLS and CDR2 is YYNGEE in the germline V gene. Trimming took 4 bases from V and 4 from J, leaving 14 bases between them. CDR3 protein: CASSNRDIVETQYF. DNA for the CDR3: TGTGCCAGCAGCAACCGGGACATTGTAGAGACCCAGTACTTC.